This entry lists 8 T cell receptor beta chains sequenced from one sample in a study of control samples from healthy donors and cancer patients. Here immunoSEQ multiplex PCR was the method, and the copy in TCRdb shows in-frame clones only, minus some. The profile shows about 150,000 clones, about 95% of them singletons. Input material: PBMCs. The receptors here all came from a man aged 55-75 years with colorectal cancer.

The chain joins TRBV4-1 to TRBJ2-7; possibly TRBD2 for D (6 bases). This CDR3 region has 13 residues. Germline CDR1 is MGHRA and CDR2 is YSYEKL. V was clipped by 1 base and J by 2 bases, with 6 bases between them. The CDR3 reads CASSQGGAYEQYF. The CDR3 region has the DNA TGCGCCAGCAGCCAAGGGGGGGCCTACGAGCAGTACTTC.

The chain has TRBV19 and TRBJ2-3; D ambiguous. The CDR3 length is 16 residues. Germline CDR1 LNHDA, CDR2 SQIVND (reference sequence). V was pared by 7 bases and J by 0 bases, with 17 bases between. CDR3 bases: TGTGCCAGTACCCTGGGGTTTTCGTCTAGCACAGATACGCAGTATTTT. Its translation is CASTLGFSSSTDTQYF.

The chain employs TRBV7-9 and TRBJ1-1; 8 nucleotides agree with TRBD1. The CDR3 contains 15 residues. The V gene's germline CDR1 is SEHNR and CDR2 FQNEAQ (reference sequence). The V and J ends lost 6 bases and 0 bases, in that order; junction bases with no gene match: 6. CDR3 coding DNA: TGTGCCAGCAGTCTACAGGGGGTCCTGAACACTGAAGCTTTCTTT. This translates into CASSLQGVLNTEAFF.

The J gene is TRBJ2-7, the V gene TRBV6-2 or TRBV6-3, with D unclear. The CDR3 is made up of 18 amino acids. The germline V and J ends were trimmed by 0 bases and 5 bases, with 23 bases remaining between them. Germline-derived CDR1 and CDR2 are MNHEY and SVGEGT. The CDR3 nucleotides read TGTGCCAGCAGTTACTCAAATAGACGAGTACAGCCTGGGAACGAGCAGTACTTC. Residues: CASSYSNRRVQPGNEQYF.

The chain recombines TRBV12-3 or TRBV12-4 with TRBJ2-5; D is unclear. V was cut by 6 bases and J by 0 bases, with 8 bases left in between. The CDR3 is 13 amino acids. CDR3 sequence: CASSPTNQETQYF. The DNA of the CDR3 is TGTGCCAGCAGCCCGACGAACCAAGAGACCCAGTACTTC.

The rearrangement joins TRBV2 to TRBJ2-7; D perhaps matches TRBD2 (6 bases). Germline V gives CDR1 SNHLY, CDR2 FYNNEI. The CDR3 loop spans 13 amino acids. V lost 7 bases and J lost 4, with 14 bases in between. CDR3 sequence (DNA): TGTGCCAGCACTCCAGAGGAGGGTTACGAGCAGTACTTC. It encodes CASTPEEGYEQYF.

The rearrangement joins TRBV7-8 to TRBJ1-1; 9 bases line up with TRBD1. Germline assignment: CDR1 SGHVS and CDR2 FQNEAQ. V lost 5 bases and J lost 4; bases outside the gene matches: 5. CDR3 size: 14 residues. The CDR3 DNA follows: TGTGCCAGCAGCCCGGACAGGGGAATCACTGAAGCTTTCTTT. This gives the protein CASSPDRGITEAFF.

The J gene is TRBJ1-3, the V gene TRBV7-8; TRBD1 matches 7 bases. J was trimmed by 3 bases and V by 5 bases; bases with no gene match: 7. The CDR3 contains 15 residues. Germline V gives CDR1 SGHVS, CDR2 FQNEAQ. The CDR3 sequence: CASSPGTVHGNTIYF. The CDR3 DNA reads as TGTGCCAGCAGCCCAGGGACAGTCCATGGAAACACCATATATTTT.